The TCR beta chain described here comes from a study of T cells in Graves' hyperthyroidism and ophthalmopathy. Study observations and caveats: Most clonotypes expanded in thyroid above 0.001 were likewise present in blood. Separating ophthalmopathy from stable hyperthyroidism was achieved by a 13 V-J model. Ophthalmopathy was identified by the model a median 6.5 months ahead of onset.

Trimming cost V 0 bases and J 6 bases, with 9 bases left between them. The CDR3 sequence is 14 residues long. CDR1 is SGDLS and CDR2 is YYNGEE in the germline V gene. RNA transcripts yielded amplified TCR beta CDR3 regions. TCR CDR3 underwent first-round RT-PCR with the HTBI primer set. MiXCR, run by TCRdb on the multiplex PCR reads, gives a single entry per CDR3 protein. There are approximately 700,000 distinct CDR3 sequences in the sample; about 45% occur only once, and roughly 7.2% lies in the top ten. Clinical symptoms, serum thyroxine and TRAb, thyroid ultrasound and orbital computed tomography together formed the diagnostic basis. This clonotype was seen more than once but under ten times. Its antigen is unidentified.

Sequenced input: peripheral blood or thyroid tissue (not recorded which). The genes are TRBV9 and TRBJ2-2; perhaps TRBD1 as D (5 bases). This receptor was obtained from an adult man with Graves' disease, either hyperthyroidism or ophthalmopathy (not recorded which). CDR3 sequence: CASSVAGYPGELFF. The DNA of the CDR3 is TGTGCCAGCAGCGTAGCAGGGTACCCCGGGGAGCTGTTTTTT.